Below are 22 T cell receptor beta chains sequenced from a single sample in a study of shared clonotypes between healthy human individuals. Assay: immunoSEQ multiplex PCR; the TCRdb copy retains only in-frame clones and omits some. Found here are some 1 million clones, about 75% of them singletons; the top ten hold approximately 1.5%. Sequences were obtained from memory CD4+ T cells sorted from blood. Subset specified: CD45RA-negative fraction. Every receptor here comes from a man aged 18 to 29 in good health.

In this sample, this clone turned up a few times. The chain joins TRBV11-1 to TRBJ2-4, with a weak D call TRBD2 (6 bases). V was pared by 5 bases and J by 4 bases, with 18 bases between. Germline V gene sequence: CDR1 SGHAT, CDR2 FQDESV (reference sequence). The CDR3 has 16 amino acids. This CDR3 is CASSPSEGLRKNIQYF. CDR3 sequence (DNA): TGTGCCAGCAGCCCTTCGGAGGGACTCCGGAAAAACATTCAGTACTTC.

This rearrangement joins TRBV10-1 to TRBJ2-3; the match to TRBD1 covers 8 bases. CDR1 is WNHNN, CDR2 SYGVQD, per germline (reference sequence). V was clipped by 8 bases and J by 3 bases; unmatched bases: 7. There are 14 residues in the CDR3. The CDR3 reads CASSRTGSTDTQYF. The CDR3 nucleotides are TGCGCCAGCTCCAGGACAGGGAGTACAGATACGCAGTATTTT.

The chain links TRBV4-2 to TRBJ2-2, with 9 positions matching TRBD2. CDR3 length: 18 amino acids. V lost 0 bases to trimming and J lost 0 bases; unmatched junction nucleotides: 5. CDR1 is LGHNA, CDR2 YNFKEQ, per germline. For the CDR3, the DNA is TGTGCCAGCAGCCAAGAAAGGCTAGCGGGACCGAACACCGGGGAGCTGTTTTTT. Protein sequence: CASSQERLAGPNTGELFF.

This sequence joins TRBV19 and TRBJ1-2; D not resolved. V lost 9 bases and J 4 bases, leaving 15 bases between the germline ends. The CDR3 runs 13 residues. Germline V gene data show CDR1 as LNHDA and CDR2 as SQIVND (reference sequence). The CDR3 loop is CASRREVGYGYTF. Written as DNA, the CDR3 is TGTGCCAGCAGGAGGGAGGTTGGCTATGGCTACACCTTC.

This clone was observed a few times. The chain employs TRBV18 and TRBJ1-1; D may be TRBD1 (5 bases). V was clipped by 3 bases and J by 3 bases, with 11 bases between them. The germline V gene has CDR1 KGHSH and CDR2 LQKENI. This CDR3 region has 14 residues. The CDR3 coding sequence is TGTGCCAGCTCACCCGGCGGGGGAGACACTGAAGCTTTCTTT. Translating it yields CASSPGGGDTEAFF.

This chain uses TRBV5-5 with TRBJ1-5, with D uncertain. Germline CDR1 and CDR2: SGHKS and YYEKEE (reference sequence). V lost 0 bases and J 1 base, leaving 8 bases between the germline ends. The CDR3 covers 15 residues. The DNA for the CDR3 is TGTGCCAGCAGCTTGGAAGGGAGGAGCAATCAGCCCCAGCATTTT. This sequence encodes CASSLEGRSNQPQHF.

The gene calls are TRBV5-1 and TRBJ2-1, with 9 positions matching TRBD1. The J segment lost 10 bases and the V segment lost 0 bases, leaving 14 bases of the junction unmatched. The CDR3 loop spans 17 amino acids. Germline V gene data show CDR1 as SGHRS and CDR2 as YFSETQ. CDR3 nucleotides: TGCGCCAGCAGCTTGGGGCTAAAGGGACAGGGTGGATGGGAGCAGTTCTTC. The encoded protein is CASSLGLKGQGGWEQFF.

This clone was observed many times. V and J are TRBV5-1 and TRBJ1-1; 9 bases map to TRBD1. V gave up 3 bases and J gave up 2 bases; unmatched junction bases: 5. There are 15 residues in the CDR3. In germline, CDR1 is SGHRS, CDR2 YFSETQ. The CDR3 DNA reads TGCGCCAGCAGCTCAAGGACAGGGGCTAACACTGAAGCTTTCTTT. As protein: CASSSRTGANTEAFF.

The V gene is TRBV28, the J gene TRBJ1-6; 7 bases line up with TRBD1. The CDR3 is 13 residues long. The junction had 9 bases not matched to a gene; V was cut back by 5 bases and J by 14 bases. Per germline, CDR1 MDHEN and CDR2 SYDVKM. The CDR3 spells CASSPRTGLSLHF. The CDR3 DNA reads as TGTGCCAGCAGTCCCCGGACAGGCCTTTCCCTCCACTTT. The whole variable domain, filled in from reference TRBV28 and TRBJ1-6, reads DVKVTQSSRYLVKRTGEKVFLECVQDMDHENMFWYRQDPGLGLRLIYFSYDVKMKEKGDIPEGYSVSREKKERFSLILESASTNQTSMYLCASSPRTGLSLHFGNGTRLTVT.

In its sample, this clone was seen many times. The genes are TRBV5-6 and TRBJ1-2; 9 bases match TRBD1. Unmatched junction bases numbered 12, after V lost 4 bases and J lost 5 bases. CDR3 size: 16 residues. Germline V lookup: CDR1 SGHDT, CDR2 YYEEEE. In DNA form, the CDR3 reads TGTGCCAGCAGCACAATAACAGGGGGCGCCGAGTATGGCTACACCTTC. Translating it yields CASSTITGGAEYGYTF. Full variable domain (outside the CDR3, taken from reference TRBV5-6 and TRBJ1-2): DAGVTQSPTHLIKTRGQQVTLRCSPKSGHDTVSWYQQALGQGPQFIFQYYEEEERQRGNFPDRFSGHQFPNYSSELNVNALLLGDSALYLCASSTITGGAEYGYTFGSGTRLTVV.

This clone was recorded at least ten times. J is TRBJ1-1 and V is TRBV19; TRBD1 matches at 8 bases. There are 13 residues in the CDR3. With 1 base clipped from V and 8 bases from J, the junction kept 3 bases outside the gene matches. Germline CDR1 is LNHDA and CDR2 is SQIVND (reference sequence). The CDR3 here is CASSIGTGLEAFF. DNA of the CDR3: TGTGCCAGTAGTATAGGGACAGGGTTGGAAGCTTTCTTT.

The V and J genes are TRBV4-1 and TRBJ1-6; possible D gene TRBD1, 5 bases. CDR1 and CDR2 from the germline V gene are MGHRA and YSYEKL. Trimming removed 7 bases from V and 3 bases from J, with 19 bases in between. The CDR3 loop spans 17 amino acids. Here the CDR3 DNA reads TGCGCCAGCACGCCAGGGAGAGGGGTAGGCTATAATTCACCCCTCCACTTT. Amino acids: CASTPGRGVGYNSPLHF.

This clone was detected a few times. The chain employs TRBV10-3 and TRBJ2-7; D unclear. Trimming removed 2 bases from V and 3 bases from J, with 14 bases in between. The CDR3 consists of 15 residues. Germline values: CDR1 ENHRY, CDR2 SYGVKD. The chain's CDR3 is CAISEGGNALYEQYF. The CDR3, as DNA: TGTGCCATCAGTGAGGGTGGGAACGCCCTCTACGAGCAGTACTTC.

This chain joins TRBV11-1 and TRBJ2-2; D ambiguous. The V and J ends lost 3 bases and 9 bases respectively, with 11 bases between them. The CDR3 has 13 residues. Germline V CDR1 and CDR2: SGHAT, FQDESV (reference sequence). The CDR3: CASSFRLTRELFF. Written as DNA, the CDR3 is TGTGCCAGCAGCTTTCGTCTTACCCGGGAGCTGTTTTTT.

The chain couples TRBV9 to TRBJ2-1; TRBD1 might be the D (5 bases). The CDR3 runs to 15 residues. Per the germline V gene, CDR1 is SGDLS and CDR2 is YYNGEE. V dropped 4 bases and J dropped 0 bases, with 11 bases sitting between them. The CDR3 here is CASSTLGVSYNEQFF. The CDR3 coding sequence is TGTGCCAGCAGCACCCTAGGGGTCTCCTACAATGAGCAGTTCTTC.

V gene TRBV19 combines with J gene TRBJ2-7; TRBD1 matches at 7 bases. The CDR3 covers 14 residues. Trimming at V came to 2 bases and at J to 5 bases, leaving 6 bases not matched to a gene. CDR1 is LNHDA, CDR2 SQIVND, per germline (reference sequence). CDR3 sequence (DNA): TGTGCCAGTAGTATAAAGGACAGGAGGCACGAGCAGTACTTC. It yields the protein CASSIKDRRHEQYF.

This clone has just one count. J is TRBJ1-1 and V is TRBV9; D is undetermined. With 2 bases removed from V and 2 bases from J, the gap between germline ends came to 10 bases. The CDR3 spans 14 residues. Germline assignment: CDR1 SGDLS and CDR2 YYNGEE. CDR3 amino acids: CASSVRGYNTEAFF. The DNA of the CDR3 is TGTGCCAGCAGCGTGAGAGGGTACAACACTGAAGCTTTCTTT.

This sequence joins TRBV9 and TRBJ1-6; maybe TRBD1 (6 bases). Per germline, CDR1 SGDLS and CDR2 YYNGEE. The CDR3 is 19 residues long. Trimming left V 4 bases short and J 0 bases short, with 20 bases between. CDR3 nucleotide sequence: TGTGCCAGCAGCCCGCAACTCGGACAGCCGTACTCCTATAATTCACCCCTCCACTTT. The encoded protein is CASSPQLGQPYSYNSPLHF.

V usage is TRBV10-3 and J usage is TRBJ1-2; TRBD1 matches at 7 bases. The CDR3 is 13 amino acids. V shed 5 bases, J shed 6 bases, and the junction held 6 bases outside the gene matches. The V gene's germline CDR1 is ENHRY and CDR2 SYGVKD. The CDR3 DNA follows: TGTGCCATCAGTTTTACAGGGGAGGATGGCTACACCTTC. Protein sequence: CAISFTGEDGYTF.

Here the CDR3 reads CASSLSLAGVSEQYF. CDR3 nucleotides: TGTGCCAGCAGCTTATCCCTAGCGGGAGTCTCCGAGCAGTACTTC. The chain joins TRBV7-2 to TRBJ2-7; the match to TRBD2 covers 10 bases. V lost 2 bases and J lost 6; bases outside the gene matches: 7. The CDR3 sequence is 15 residues long. Germline CDR1 SGHTA, CDR2 FQGNSA.

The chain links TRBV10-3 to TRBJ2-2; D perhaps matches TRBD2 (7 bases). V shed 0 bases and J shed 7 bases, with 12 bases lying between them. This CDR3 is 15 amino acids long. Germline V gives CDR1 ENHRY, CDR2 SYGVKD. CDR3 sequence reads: CAISESAGAIGELFF. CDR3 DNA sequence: TGTGCCATCAGTGAGTCCGCGGGGGCTATCGGGGAGCTGTTTTTT.

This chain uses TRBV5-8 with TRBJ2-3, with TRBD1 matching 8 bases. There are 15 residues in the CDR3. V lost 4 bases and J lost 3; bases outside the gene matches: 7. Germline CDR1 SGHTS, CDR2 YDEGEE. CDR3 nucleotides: TGTGCCAGCAGCCTCGGACAGGGAAGGACAGATACGCAGTATTTT. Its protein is CASSLGQGRTDTQYF.